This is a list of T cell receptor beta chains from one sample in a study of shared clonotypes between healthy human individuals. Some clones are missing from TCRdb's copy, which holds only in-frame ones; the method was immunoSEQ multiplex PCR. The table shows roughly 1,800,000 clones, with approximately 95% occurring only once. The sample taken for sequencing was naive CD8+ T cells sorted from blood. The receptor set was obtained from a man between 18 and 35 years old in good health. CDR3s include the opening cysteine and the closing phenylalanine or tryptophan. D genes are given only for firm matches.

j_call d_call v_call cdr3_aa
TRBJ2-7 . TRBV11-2 CASSLGLFEQYF
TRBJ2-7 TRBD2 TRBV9 CASSVGDGGTYEQYF
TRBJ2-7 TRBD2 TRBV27 CASSYDRTSGTYEQYF
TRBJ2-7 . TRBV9 CASSAQGDYEQYF
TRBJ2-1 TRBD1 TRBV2 CASSPGQNHNEQFF
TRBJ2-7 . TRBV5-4 CASSWGPPYEQYF
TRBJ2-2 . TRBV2 CASSELVSTGELFF
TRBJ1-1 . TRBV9 CASSVEANFRGNTEAFF
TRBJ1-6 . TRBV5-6 CASSHIKDAAALDSPLHF
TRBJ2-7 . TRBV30 CAWSQGSNPYEQYF
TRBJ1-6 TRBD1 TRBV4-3 CASSPSRTGNSPLHF
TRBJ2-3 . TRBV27 CASSLPPADTQYF
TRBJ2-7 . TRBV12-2 CANSGLDYEQYF
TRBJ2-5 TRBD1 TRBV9 CASSVAGTEETQYF
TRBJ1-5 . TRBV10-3 CAISPRSTDQPQHF
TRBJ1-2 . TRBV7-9 CASSSLRDDYGYTF
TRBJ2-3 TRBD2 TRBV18 CASQTSGAITDTQYF
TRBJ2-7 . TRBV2 CASSEALTWTLNYEQYF
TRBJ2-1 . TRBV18 CASSLKKYNEQFF
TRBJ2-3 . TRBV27 CASSGGLTPNPTDTQYF
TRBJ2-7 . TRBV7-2 CASSSILSGTAYEQYF
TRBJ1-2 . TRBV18 CASSPERDYGYTF
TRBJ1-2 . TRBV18 CASSQPPGGRPGYTF
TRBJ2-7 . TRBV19 CASSIGGDPRYEQYF
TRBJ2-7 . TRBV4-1 CASSQVLSYEQYF
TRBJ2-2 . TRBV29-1 CSVGAGELFF
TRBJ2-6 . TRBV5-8 CASSLDSYGANVLTF
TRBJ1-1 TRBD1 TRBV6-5 CASSPGTVNTEAFF
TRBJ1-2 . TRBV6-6 CASSYMQDFHYGYTF
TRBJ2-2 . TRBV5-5 CASSLGSSGELFF
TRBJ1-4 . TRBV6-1 CASSEEGGSNEKLFF
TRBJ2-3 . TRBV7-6 CASSTGFADTQYF
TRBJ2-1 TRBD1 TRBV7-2 CASSLAQGVYNEQFF
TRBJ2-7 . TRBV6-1 CASSETASYEQYF
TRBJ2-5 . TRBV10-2 CASSPRKSQGQETQYF
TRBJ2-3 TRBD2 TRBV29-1 CSVEFLGLAGETDTQYF
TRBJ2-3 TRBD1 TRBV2 CASSADRGITDTQYF
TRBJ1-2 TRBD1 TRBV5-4 CASSLGLTGEVYGYTF
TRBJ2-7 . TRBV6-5 CASRGPGYEQYF
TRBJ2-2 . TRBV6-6 CASTPNTGELFF
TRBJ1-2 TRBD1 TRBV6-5 CASIPRDRSNYGYTF
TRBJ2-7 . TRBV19 CASSPAVVGYEQYF
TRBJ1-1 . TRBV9 CASSVLGQKNTEAFF
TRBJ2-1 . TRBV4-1 CASSQDWATWGNNEQFF
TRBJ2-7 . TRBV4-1 CASSQEPQASYEQYF
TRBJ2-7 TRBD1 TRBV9 CASSVGGQGAYEQYF
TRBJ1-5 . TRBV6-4 CASSDQDSNQPQHF
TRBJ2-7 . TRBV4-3 CASSQGNAQYEQYF